The rows below give T cell receptor beta chains drawn from one sample of a study of response to subunit inactivated influenza vaccine. TCRdb called the RT-PCR reads again in MiXCR, with one record for every CDR3 protein. The sample has more than 550,000 distinct CDR3 sequences, about 11% seen once. Another study also made use of these data, one on T cells expressing NK-cell markers.

The specimen comprised PBMCs from blood, sampled on the day of vaccination. The source is a man over 45 who received an inactivated influenza vaccine. The CDR3 runs from the conserved cysteine through the conserved F or W. D genes are given only for firm matches. Some rows mark clone size as missing; the rest say once, few, many or name a class of expanded clone.

>TRBV5-1|.|TRBJ2-1|few
TGCGCCAGCAGCTCGACTTCTCTAAACTTTTACAATGAGCAGTTCTTC
CASSSTSLNFYNEQFF
>TRBV6-1|.|TRBJ1-1|.
TGTGCCAGCATCGATACTCCCTGGGGCACTGAAGCTTTCTTT
CASIDTPWGTEAFF
>TRBV7-2|.|TRBJ2-4|few
TGTGCCAGCAGCATAGCTTGGGGGGGGCAAAACATTCAGTACTTC
CASSIAWGGQNIQYF
>TRBV5-5|.|TRBJ2-5|.
TGTGCCAGCAAGGGGGCGGGAGGACTTCAAGAGACCCAGTACTTC
CASKGAGGLQETQYF
>TRBV4-1|.|TRBJ2-5|many
TGCGCCAGCAGCCAAGATCTAGTAGGAGGTACAGGGACCCAGTACTTC
CASSQDLVGGTGTQYF
>TRBV11-3|.|TRBJ2-6|.
TGTGCCAGCAGCTTAGTACAGGCGAACTTCCTTCTCTTCCGCTCTGGGGCCAACGTCCTGACTTTC
CASSLVQANFLLFRSGANVLTF
>TRBV20-1|TRBD2|TRBJ2-3|many
TGCAGTGCTAGAGAGTGGCGGGAGGGCCCAGATACGCAGTATTTT
CSAREWREGPDTQYF
>TRBV30|TRBD2|TRBJ2-5|.
TGTGCCTGGACTAGCGGGAGACTAGGAGAGACCCAGTACTTC
CAWTSGRLGETQYF
>TRBV20-1|.|TRBJ1-1|.
TGCAGTGCTCAGGTGGGCAGGGGAGGCACTGAAGCTTTCTTT
CSAQVGRGGTEAFF
>TRBV12-3/TRBV12-4|.|TRBJ1-2|many
TGTGCCAGCAGTTGGAGCTATGGCTACACCTTC
CASSWSYGYTF